This is a list of T cell receptor beta chains from one sample in a study of blood T cells in healthy people across ages. A single record per CDR3 protein comes from TCRdb applying MiXCR to the 5' RACE reads. The table has 780,000 or so distinct CDR3 sequences, roughly three fifths seen once. Sequenced sample: blood. Receptors originate from a man in his forties in good health. CDR3s include the opening cysteine and the closing phenylalanine or tryptophan. Fields, in order: D gene, J gene, CDR3 length, clone size, V gene, CDR3 DNA, CDR3 protein. D genes are given only for firm matches. A row's size may be missing; if present it is once, few, many or a size class.

>TRBD1|TRBJ2-1|13|few|TRBV20-1
TGCAGTGCTAGACCCCCAGGGGGAATGGGGCAGTTCTTC
CSARPPGGMGQFF
>-|TRBJ1-5|14|-|TRBV7-2
TGTGCCAGCAGCTTCACAGGGTACAATCAGCCCCAGCATTTT
CASSFTGYNQPQHF
>TRBD1|TRBJ1-4|14|-|TRBV14
TGTGCCAGCAGCCTGACAGGGAGTGGTGAAAAACTGTTTTTT
CASSLTGSGEKLFF
>-|TRBJ1-2|16|-|TRBV15
TGTGCCACCAGCAGAGTGGGATTGTCGAGGGACTATGGCTACACCTTC
CATSRVGLSRDYGYTF
>-|TRBJ2-7|15|few|TRBV7-8
TGTGCCAGCAGCTTAGCGGGAATTCTCCCCTACGAGCAGTACTTC
CASSLAGILPYEQYF
>-|TRBJ2-5|13|few|TRBV6-5
TGTGCCAGCAGGTTTCTCGCGCAAGAGACCCAGTACTTC
CASRFLAQETQYF
>TRBD2|TRBJ2-7|15|few|TRBV7-9
TGTGCCAGCAGCCCTTTAGCGGGCACCTCCTACGAGCAGTACTTC
CASSPLAGTSYEQYF
>-|TRBJ1-5|14|few|TRBV7-2
TGTGCCAGCAGCCCGTCCGGGGCCGGGCAGCCCCAGCATTTT
CASSPSGAGQPQHF
>-|TRBJ1-4|13|-|TRBV4-2
TGTGCCAGCAGCCAACCTAACAGGGAAAAACTGTTTTTT
CASSQPNREKLFF
>TRBD1|TRBJ2-3|15|-|TRBV12-3/TRBV12-4
TGTGCCAGCAGTTCCGGGACAGGTTACACAGATACGCAGTATTTT
CASSSGTGYTDTQYF
>TRBD1|TRBJ1-2|15|few|TRBV5-1
TGCGCCAGCAGCATGACAGGGGGCGAAGACTATGGCTACACCTTC
CASSMTGGEDYGYTF
>TRBD1|TRBJ1-6|15|-|TRBV7-2
TGTGCCAGCAGCTTCGGGACAGGGAATAATTCACCCCTCCACTTT
CASSFGTGNNSPLHF
>-|TRBJ1-5|14|few|TRBV10-3
TGTGCCATCAGTCAGGGAGGGGACAATCAGCCCCAGCATTTT
CAISQGGDNQPQHF
>-|TRBJ1-5|14|-|TRBV20-1
TGCAGTGCTAACCAGGGACCGAGGGACCAGCCCCAGCATTTT
CSANQGPRDQPQHF
>-|TRBJ2-5|14|-|TRBV5-8
TGTGCCAGCAGCTTGGGGGCAGGGCTCGAGACCCAGTACTTC
CASSLGAGLETQYF
>TRBD2|TRBJ2-5|15|-|TRBV7-7
TGTGCCAGCAGCCCACTAGCGGGAGAGTTAGCGCCCCAGTACTTC
CASSPLAGELAPQYF
>-|TRBJ1-2|12|-|TRBV27
TGTGCCAGCGGCCGAGGCGGCTATGGCTACACCTTC
CASGRGGYGYTF
>-|TRBJ2-3|14|few|TRBV7-9
TGTGCCAGCAGCTTAGGACCTAGTATGAGTGCGCAGTATTTT
CASSLGPSMSAQYF
>TRBD2|TRBJ2-3|13|-|TRBV20-1
TGCAGTGCTAGAGGACTAGCTGAAGATACGCAGTATTTT
CSARGLAEDTQYF
>-|TRBJ1-1|13|-|TRBV6-2/TRBV6-3
TGTGCCAGCGGTACAGGGTCGTTTACTGAAGCTTTCTTT
CASGTGSFTEAFF
>TRBD2|TRBJ2-3|19|-|TRBV15
TGTGCCACCAGCACCGCCGGGACTAGCGGGGGGGGCGTTGACGATACGCAGTATTTT
CATSTAGTSGGGVDDTQYF
>TRBD1|TRBJ2-7|16|few|TRBV4-2
TGTGCCAGCAGCAACACAACCGGGACAGCAACCTACGAGCAGTACTTC
CASSNTTGTATYEQYF
>-|TRBJ1-4|15|-|TRBV7-9
TGTGCCAGCAGCGCCTATGGGGGGGAGAGTGAAAAACTGTTTTTT
CASSAYGGESEKLFF
>-|TRBJ2-5|13|-|TRBV25-1
TGTGCCAGCAGTGAAAGACAGCGAGAGACCCAGTACTTC
CASSERQRETQYF
>TRBD1|TRBJ2-5|15|-|TRBV29-1
TGCAGCGTGGGGGGTACAGGGGGCTCCTACAATGGGCAGTACTTC
CSVGGTGGSYNGQYF
>TRBD1|TRBJ1-1|14|-|TRBV29-1
TGCAGCGGTGGGACAGGGGCTAGGAACACTGAAGCTTTCTTT
CSGGTGARNTEAFF
>TRBD1|TRBJ2-1|17|-|TRBV7-9
TGTGCCAGCAGCTCTGCGACCCCGGGACAGGGTTACAATGAGCAGTTCTTC
CASSSATPGQGYNEQFF
>TRBD2|TRBJ2-1|15|-|TRBV7-8
TGTGCCAGCAGCTTAGTGCGGGAGCCATACAATGAGCAGTTCTTC
CASSLVREPYNEQFF
>-|TRBJ1-4|14|-|TRBV20-1
TGCAGTGCTAGAGTCTCAGGGCAAAATGAAAAACTGTTTTTT
CSARVSGQNEKLFF